The 28 T cell receptor beta chains below come from one sample, sequenced in a study of blood T cell repertoires in COVID-19. Produced via immunoSEQ multiplex PCR; TCRdb's table is partial and in-frame only. The sample shows about 68,000 clones, 65% to 90% of them seen only once. What was sequenced was peripheral blood. The receptor source for this set is a woman aged 60 to 75 with acute or convalescent COVID-19.

V usage is TRBV27 and J usage is TRBJ2-1; 7 bases line up with TRBD1. The V and J ends lost 5 bases and 4 bases, in that order; junction bases with no gene match: 8. This CDR3 has 15 amino acids. Germline CDR1 and CDR2: MNHEY and SMNVEV (reference sequence). CDR3 in DNA: TGTGCCAGCAGTCCTGGACAGGTGGGATACAATGAGCAGTTCTTC. It is translated as CASSPGQVGYNEQFF.

This clone was observed once. This chain connects TRBV29-1 to TRBJ2-1; D possibly corresponds to TRBD1 (5 bases). CDR3 length equals 12 residues. The ends were cut back, 5 bases at V and 6 bases at J, with 11 bases in the middle. CDR1 SQVTM and CDR2 ANQGSEA come from the germline V gene. The CDR3 sequence is CSVTKTGNEQFF. As DNA, the CDR3 is TGCAGCGTTACAAAAACAGGCAATGAGCAGTTCTTC.

This clone has just one count. This chain joins TRBV15 and TRBJ2-4, with 9 bases aligning to TRBD2. CDR1 is LNHNV, CDR2 YYDKDF, per germline (reference sequence). The CDR3 runs to 15 residues. Losses at the gene ends were 3 bases for V and 7 bases for J; bases not matched to a gene: 7. Written as DNA, the CDR3 is TGTGCCACCAGCAGCGAGCGGGAGGCGATTAACATTCAGTACTTC. It yields the protein CATSSEREAINIQYF.

In DNA, the CDR3 is TGTGCCAGCAGCTTGGAACAGGGATACACTGAAGCTTTCTTT. Amino acid sequence: CASSLEQGYTEAFF. The chain recombines TRBV5-4 with TRBJ1-1, with D maybe TRBD1 (6 bases). Germline V gene lookup returns CDR1 SGHNT and CDR2 YYREEE (reference sequence). V shed 0 bases and J shed 3 bases, with 9 bases lying between them. This CDR3 contains 14 residues.

The V call is TRBV19, the J call TRBJ2-3; TRBD2 is a possible D gene (5 bases). CDR3 size: 14 residues. Germline assignment: CDR1 LNHDA and CDR2 SQIVND (reference sequence). Trimming removed 2 bases from V and 9 bases from J, with 15 bases in between. For the CDR3, the DNA is TGTGCCAGTAGTATAAGAGACTACCAACCCACGCAGTATTTT. Translated, it gives CASSIRDYQPTQYF.

The V and J genes are TRBV15 and TRBJ1-2; a weak D match, TRBD1 (5 bases). Trimming left V 8 bases short and J 0 bases short, with 10 bases between. The CDR3 runs 13 residues. CDR1 is LNHNV, CDR2 YYDKDF, per germline (reference sequence). Here the CDR3 DNA reads TGTGCCACCGCAAAGACAGCTAACTATGGCTACACCTTC. Translated, it gives CATAKTANYGYTF.

The chain combines TRBV6-5 with TRBJ1-5; 7 positions match TRBD1. CDR1 and CDR2 from the germline V gene are MNHEY and SVGAGI. This CDR3 contains 14 residues. V shed 7 bases, J shed 0 bases, and the junction held 3 bases outside the gene matches. This CDR3 is CASTDRASNQPQHF. The DNA for the CDR3 is TGTGCCAGCACAGACAGGGCTAGCAATCAGCCCCAGCATTTT.

This clone was seen a single time. This chain uses TRBV11-3 with TRBJ2-7; weak D call: TRBD1 (6 bases). Trimming took 0 bases from V and 3 from J, leaving 12 bases between them. The CDR3 extends over 15 amino acids. The germline CDR1 and CDR2 sequences are SGHNT and YENEEA. CDR3 nucleotide sequence: TGTGCCAGCAGCTTAGATGGCAGGGGTGACTACGAGCAGTACTTC. Protein sequence: CASSLDGRGDYEQYF.

This chain joins TRBV2 and TRBJ1-1; no firm D call. Germline assignment: CDR1 SNHLY and CDR2 FYNNEI. V shed 7 bases and J shed 3 bases, with 9 bases lying between them. This CDR3 contains 12 residues. CDR3 residues: CASNGEDTEAFF. The DNA of the CDR3 is TGTGCCAGCAATGGGGAGGACACTGAAGCTTTCTTT. Complete variable domain (other parts from reference TRBV2 and TRBJ1-1): EPEVTQTPSHQVTQMGQEVILRCVPISNHLYFYWYRQILGQKVEFLVSFYNNEISEKSEIFDDQFSVERPDGSNFTLKIRSTKLEDSAMYFCASNGEDTEAFFGQGTRLTVV.

This clone was picked up a small number of times. V and J are TRBV23-1 and TRBJ2-7, with 8 bases matching TRBD1. TRBV23-1 is an ORF, with its function uncertain. This CDR3 comprises 18 residues. The junction had 18 bases not matched to a gene; V was cut back by 4 bases and J by 4 bases. CDR3 nucleotides: TGCGCCAGCAGTCGAACGCCAGACGGGACAGGAACGTCTTACGAGCAGTACTTC. Translated: CASSRTPDGTGTSYEQYF.

The chain is built from TRBV9 and TRBJ2-1; 8 bases are shared with TRBD2. CDR3 length equals 15 residues. V shed 4 bases and J 0 bases; nucleotides not matched to a gene: 3. Germline V gene sequence: CDR1 SGDLS, CDR2 YYNGEE. The CDR3 region is CASSQSGSSYNEQFF. CDR3 nucleotides: TGTGCCAGCAGCCAAAGCGGGAGCTCCTACAATGAGCAGTTCTTC.

This clone was counted only a few times. The V gene is TRBV2, the J gene TRBJ2-5; the match to TRBD2 covers 7 bases. Germline lookup yields CDR1 SNHLY and CDR2 FYNNEI. The CDR3 runs to 15 residues. After removal of 6 bases from V and 2 bases from J, the junction contained 9 bases not matched to a gene. The CDR3 region is CASRTLAAPQETQYF. The CDR3, as DNA: TGTGCCAGCAGGACCCTAGCGGCTCCACAAGAGACCCAGTACTTC.

The V call is TRBV7-2, the J call TRBJ1-1; D gene ambiguous. Germline CDR1 reads SGHTA; CDR2 reads FQGNSA. With 5 bases removed from V and 1 base from J, the gap between germline ends came to 11 bases. This CDR3 region has 14 residues. DNA for the CDR3: TGTGCCAGCAGCCCTAGAAACACGAACACTGAAGCTTTCTTT. It codes for CASSPRNTNTEAFF.

The DNA for the CDR3 is TGTGCCAGCAGCGCCTCGGGGGGGCCTATGGACGAGCAGTACTTC. Protein product: CASSASGGPMDEQYF. The chain links TRBV9 to TRBJ2-7; 8 positions agree with TRBD2. With 3 bases clipped from V and 5 bases from J, the junction kept 10 bases outside the gene matches. CDR1 is SGDLS and CDR2 is YYNGEE in the germline V gene. This CDR3 has 15 residues.

The V call is TRBV5-1, the J call TRBJ2-3, with 7 bases lining up with TRBD1. Germline CDR1 is SGHRS and CDR2 is YFSETQ. This CDR3 comprises 16 residues. The J segment lost 0 bases and the V segment lost 3 bases, leaving 7 bases of the junction unmatched. The CDR3 DNA sequence: TGCGCCAGCAGCTCTGGGACAGTCGGTAGCACAGATACGCAGTATTTT. The encoded protein is CASSSGTVGSTDTQYF.

J is TRBJ2-2 and V is TRBV28; D is undetermined. This CDR3 contains 14 residues. Trimming took 6 bases from V and 3 from J, leaving 11 bases between them. CDR1 and CDR2 from the germline V gene are MDHEN and SYDVKM. CDR3 loop: CASSPVPDTGELFF. For the CDR3, the DNA is TGTGCCAGCAGCCCTGTCCCGGACACCGGGGAGCTGTTTTTT.

This clone was detected a few times. The chain carries TRBV6-5 and TRBJ2-7; perhaps TRBD1 as D (6 bases). CDR3 length equals 16 residues. The germline V and J ends were trimmed by 4 bases and 7 bases, with 23 bases remaining between them. The germline V gene encodes CDR1 MNHEY and CDR2 SVGAGI. The CDR3 here is CASSFQTDRGGMEQYF. Written as DNA, the CDR3 is TGTGCCAGCAGTTTCCAAACAGACAGAGGGGGAATGGAGCAGTACTTC.

The chain uses TRBV14 and TRBJ1-1; the D gene is possibly TRBD1 (5 bases). V was shortened by 4 bases and J by 1 base, with 10 bases between the two germline ends. The CDR3 totals 14 residues. Germline V gene lookup returns CDR1 SGHDN and CDR2 FVKESK. In DNA, the CDR3 is TGTGCCAGCAGCCGTCCCGGACAGAACACTGAAGCTTTCTTT. The encoded protein is CASSRPGQNTEAFF. The full variable domain, completed using reference TRBV14 and TRBJ1-1, is EAGVTQFPSHSVIEKGQTVTLRCDPISGHDNLYWYRRVMGKEIKFLLHFVKESKQDESGMPNNRFLAERTGGTYSTLKVQPAELEDSGVYFCASSRPGQNTEAFFGQGTRLTVV.

The chain recombines TRBV24-1 with TRBJ2-3; a possible D gene is TRBD1 (6 bases). Trimming took 3 bases from V and 4 from J, leaving 7 bases between them. The CDR3 spans 13 residues. From germline, CDR1 is KGHDR and CDR2 SFDVKD. CDR3 loop: CATSDGGSDTQYF. In DNA form, the CDR3 reads TGTGCCACCAGTGATGGGGGCTCAGATACGCAGTATTTT.

This clone showed up just once. The chain combines TRBV2 with TRBJ1-2; D gene ambiguous. Trimming left V 4 bases short and J 3 bases short, with 6 bases between. From germline, CDR1 is SNHLY and CDR2 FYNNEI. This CDR3 is built from 12 residues. The CDR3 is CASSVEYYGYTF. The CDR3 DNA follows: TGTGCCAGCAGTGTGGAGTACTATGGCTACACCTTC.

J is TRBJ2-7 and V is TRBV14; D remains ambiguous. The CDR3 loop spans 14 amino acids. Trimming left V 0 bases short and J 6 bases short, with 12 bases between. CDR1 is SGHDN, CDR2 FVKESK, per germline. The CDR3 DNA follows: TGTGCCAGCAGCCAAGATTCGGTGACTCCCGAGCAGTACTTC. It codes for CASSQDSVTPEQYF.

This CDR3 reads CASSPGQGGEQYF. The CDR3, as DNA: TGTGCCAGCAGTCCCGGGCAGGGGGGCGAGCAGTACTTC. The gene calls are TRBV12-3 or TRBV12-4 and TRBJ2-7, with D tentatively TRBD1 (7 bases). This CDR3 is built from 13 residues. Trimming took 5 bases from V and 6 from J, leaving 14 bases between them.

The chain couples TRBV6-5 to TRBJ1-2, with D tentatively TRBD1 (5 bases). The CDR3 is 15 amino acids. Trimming stripped 2 bases from V and 4 bases from J, with 14 bases between. The germline V gene encodes CDR1 MNHEY and CDR2 SVGAGI. The CDR3 DNA reads as TGTGCCAGCAGTTACCGGCGGGGGGAAGGCTATGGCTACACCTTC. Its translation is CASSYRRGEGYGYTF.

The V and J genes are TRBV28 and TRBJ1-1; D call uncertain. The CDR3 sequence is 15 residues long. Trimming pared 5 bases from V and 4 bases from J, leaving 17 bases between. Germline CDR1 and CDR2: MDHEN and SYDVKM. The CDR3, as DNA: TGTGCCAGCAGTCCGCGAGAAGGGAGGCGCACTGAAGCTTTCTTT. It yields the protein CASSPREGRRTEAFF. The whole variable domain, filled in from reference TRBV28 and TRBJ1-1, reads DVKVTQSSRYLVKRTGEKVFLECVQDMDHENMFWYRQDPGLGLRLIYFSYDVKMKEKGDIPEGYSVSREKKERFSLILESASTNQTSMYLCASSPREGRRTEAFFGQGTRLTVV.

V usage is TRBV5-3 and J usage is TRBJ2-7; 8 nucleotides agree with TRBD1. TRBV5-3 is flagged as an ORF with uncertain function. The CDR3 spans 14 residues. The V segment lost 0 bases and the J segment 1 base; nucleotides outside the gene matches: 0. Here the CDR3 reads CARSLGTGSYEQYF. The CDR3 DNA is TGTGCCAGAAGCTTGGGGACAGGGTCCTACGAGCAGTACTTC.

The chain combines TRBV10-3 with TRBJ1-1, with D perhaps matching TRBD1 (5 bases). Germline V gene data show CDR1 as ENHRY and CDR2 as SYGVKD. The CDR3 consists of 13 residues. The germline V and J ends were trimmed by 6 bases and 3 bases, with 11 bases remaining between them. Here the CDR3 DNA reads TGTGCCATCAGCTTCGACAGTGACACTGAAGCTTTCTTT. Amino acids: CAISFDSDTEAFF.

This clone has a handful of counts. The chain is built from TRBV2 and TRBJ2-5; 7 nucleotides line up with TRBD2. Germline V CDR1 and CDR2: SNHLY, FYNNEI. This CDR3 is 14 amino acids long. The trim removed 4 bases at V and 5 bases at J, leaving 7 bases unmatched. The CDR3 DNA sequence: TGTGCCAGCAGTGTCGGTATCGGGAGGGAGACCCAGTACTTC. The encoded protein is CASSVGIGRETQYF.

The chain is built from TRBV6-5 and TRBJ1-2, with 9 bases that match TRBD1. The germline V gene has CDR1 MNHEY and CDR2 SVGAGI. V lost 6 bases to trimming and J lost 4 bases; unmatched junction nucleotides: 6. The CDR3 length is 14 residues. The CDR3 sequence: CASRGDRVSYGYTF. As DNA, the CDR3 is TGTGCCAGCAGGGGGGACAGGGTATCCTATGGCTACACCTTC.